Here is one T cell receptor beta chain with its context. Its antigen remains unidentified. No quality values exist for individual bases; no much larger clone is one base distant. The data belong to a study of T cell responses to AZD1222 COVID-19 vaccine (dated by TCRdb to the early 2020s). General notes on the study: Because spike-specific TCR depth and breadth did not differ between the two schedules, AZD1222 recipients who got a second dose at roughly 4 weeks were pooled with those who got a second dose at roughly 12 weeks. Trial participants were enrolled by age into subgroups of 18-55, 56-69 and 70-plus years, and around 150, 28 and 57 TCR-sequenced participants, respectively, were included in these subgroups. TCR sequencing was performed for approximately 240 trial participants, of whom roughly 200 were given two doses of AZD1222 and some 26 were given two doses of MenACWY control vaccine. The research as a whole found: Conclusions about previously exposed vaccinees are limited, since just a handful of AZD1222 recipients were seropositive for SARS-CoV-2 at baseline. Spike-specific TCR breadth and depth rose significantly after two AZD1222 doses compared with day 0 and with MenACWY recipients. The 56-69-year group was small, and its depth increase did not reach significance, likely because of low power. CD4 TCRs associated with the vaccine covered the entire spike protein, and the dominant responses were in regions 160-218 and 743-854. Nearly half of unique spike-specific TCRs reportedly recognized epitopes outside regions mutated in the B.1.351 and B.1.1.7 variants. Participants were mostly white British and included more females than males, and it was suggested by the authors that clonal diversity may have been underestimated. No day 14 peak-response samples were available, so repertoires were characterized only after the peak T cell response.

The CDR3 regions of human TCRbeta chains were analyzed by immunosequencing. On the authors' methods: Repertoire TCRs were matched against a reference library of SARS-CoV-2-specific TCRs generated with the MIRA antigen-specificity platform. Breadth meant the fraction of unique TCRs that were SARS-CoV-2-associated, whereas depth meant the fraction of total T cells that were SARS-CoV-2-associated. Using the MIRA data, every spike-specific TCR was mapped to the spike region that the TCR reacted to and assigned to either a CD4 or a CD8 class. Log10-transformed breadth and depth values were compared by one-way ANOVA with Sidak's multiple comparisons tests. TCRdb mirrors the immuneACCESS table, restricted to in-frame sequences. Some clones are absent from its copies; in checked studies, under half trace to an unresolved V gene, and the reason for the others is unknown. Clonal size and the V and J genes are those of that table, whereas D and trimming came from the DNA. For this sample there are tens of thousands of clones; approximately 90% appear just once. The top ten hold roughly 10% of the sample.

The time point tag for this specimen amounts to: baseline before first vaccination. The vaccinee samples were drawn from two UK trials, COV001 and COV002, one of which was a single-blind randomized controlled phase 2/3 trial testing AZD1222 (ChAdOx1 nCoV-19) in healthy adults. Trial participant PBMC samples were collected at day 0 and day 28 after the second dose for TCRbeta chain sequencing. As encoded in the germline V gene, CDR1 is SGHAT while CDR2 is FQNNGV. Here V drops 3 bases and J drops 8 bases, and the junction holds 5 bases not matched to any gene. The CDR3, from cysteine to phenylalanine, totals 15 residues. The retained sequence is limited to the CDR3, 45 bases, with the frame set at the first base.

The receptor was isolated from an adult in good health. The sequence joins TRBV11-2 to TRBJ2-2; a stretch of 11 junction bases matches TRBD2. The specimen comprised peripheral blood, sampled on day 0 of AZD1222 vaccination. The CDR3 region reads CASSFRTSGSGELFF. The nucleotide sequence reads as follows: TGTGCCAGCAGCTTTCGAACTAGCGGGAGTGGGGAGCTGTTTTTT.